In its sample, the clone carrying this T cell receptor beta chain was seen many times. The target antigen is unknown. This sample is drawn from a study of early T cells in non-severe SARS-CoV-2 infection. For the study at large: The sequenced material was bulk RNA from unsorted whole blood, and its chains were unpaired. Regarding the study as a whole: Reliance on VDJdb matching favored anti-spike CD8 responses; private and CD4 specificities were missed.

The CDR3 is made up of 12 amino acids. The germline CDR1 and CDR2 sequences are SQVTM and ANQGSEA. J was trimmed by 7 bases and V by 7 bases; bases with no gene match: 4. The TCR library protocol attached unique molecular identifiers to the individual cDNA molecules. From the 5' RACE reads, TCRdb called clonotypes with MiXCR, one entry per CDR3 protein. Found here are 55,000 to 75,000 distinct CDR3 sequences, about a tenth of them singletons; the top ten hold roughly 6%. V and J are TRBV29-1 and TRBJ2-1, with TRBD2 matching 10 bases. The specimen was whole blood. This receptor was identified in an adult who was a healthcare worker with PCR-confirmed SARS-CoV-2 infection or an uninfected control (not recorded which). The CDR3 DNA reads as TGCAGCGCTAGCGGGAGAATTAATGAGCAGTTCTTC. Encoded protein: CSASGRINEQFF.